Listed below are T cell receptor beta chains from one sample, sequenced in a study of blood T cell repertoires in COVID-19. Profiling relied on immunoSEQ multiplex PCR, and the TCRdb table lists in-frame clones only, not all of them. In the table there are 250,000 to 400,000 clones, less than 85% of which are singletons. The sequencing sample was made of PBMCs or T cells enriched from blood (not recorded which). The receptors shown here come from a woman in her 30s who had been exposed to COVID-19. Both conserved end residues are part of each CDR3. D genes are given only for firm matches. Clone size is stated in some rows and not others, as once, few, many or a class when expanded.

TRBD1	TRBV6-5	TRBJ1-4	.	CASSRDRNNEKLFF	TGTGCCAGCAGCCGGGACAGGAATAATGAAAAACTGTTTTTT
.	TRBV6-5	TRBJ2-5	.	CASRESGKETQYF	TGTGCCAGCAGGGAGAGCGGTAAAGAGACCCAGTACTTC
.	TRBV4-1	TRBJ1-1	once	CATSIIGQNTEAFF	TGCGCCACAAGTATCATCGGACAGAACACTGAAGCTTTCTTT
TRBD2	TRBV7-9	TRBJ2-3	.	CASSHHSGRALSQYF	TGTGCCAGCAGCCACCATAGCGGGAGGGCTCTTTCGCAGTATTTT
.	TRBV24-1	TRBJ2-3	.	CATSDYGRVSTDTQYF	TGTGCCACCAGTGATTATGGGCGGGTAAGCACAGATACGCAGTATTTT
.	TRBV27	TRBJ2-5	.	CASSLAGFQETQYF	TGTGCCAGCAGTTTGGCAGGGTTCCAAGAGACCCAGTACTTC
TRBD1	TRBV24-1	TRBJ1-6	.	CATSDSQGVGSPLHF	TGTGCCACCAGTGATTCACAGGGGGTCGGATCACCCCTCCACTTT
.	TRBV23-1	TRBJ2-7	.	CASSPARDIFREQYF	TGCGCCAGCAGTCCTGCCCGGGACATCTTTAGGGAGCAGTACTTC
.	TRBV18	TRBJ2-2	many	CASSPPRGNTGELFF	TGTGCCAGCTCACCACCGCGGGGGAACACCGGGGAGCTGTTTTTT
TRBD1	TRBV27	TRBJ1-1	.	CASSLRGTASTEAFF	TGTGCCAGCAGTTTACGAGGGACAGCCTCCACTGAAGCTTTCTTT
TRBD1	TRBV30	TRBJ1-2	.	CAWKWRQGDGYTF	TGTGCCTGGAAATGGAGACAGGGAGATGGCTACACCTTC
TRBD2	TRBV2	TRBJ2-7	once	CASRPFTSGSYEQYF	TGTGCCAGCAGGCCATTTACTAGCGGGAGCTACGAGCAGTACTTC
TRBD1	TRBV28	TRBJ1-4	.	CASSWTGNMGATNEKLFF	TGTGCCAGCAGCTGGACAGGGAATATGGGTGCAACTAATGAAAAACTGTTTTTT
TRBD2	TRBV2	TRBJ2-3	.	CASSGMETSGRTDTQYF	TGTGCCAGCAGTGGGATGGAGACTAGCGGGAGAACAGATACGCAGTATTTT
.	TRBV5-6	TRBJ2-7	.	CASSLNAGILSYEQYF	TGTGCCAGCAGCTTGAATGCAGGGATTCTGTCCTACGAGCAGTACTTC
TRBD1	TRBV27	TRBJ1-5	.	CASSLDRANQPQHF	TGTGCCAGCAGTTTGGACAGGGCAAATCAGCCCCAGCATTTT
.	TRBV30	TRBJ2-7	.	CAWSLTWEQYF	TGTGCCTGGAGCCTGACTTGGGAGCAGTACTTC
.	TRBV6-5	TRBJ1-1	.	CASSPQGRSPFF	TGTGCCAGCAGCCCACAGGGTAGGAGCCCTTTCTTT
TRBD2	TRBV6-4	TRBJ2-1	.	CASSDPGLGVDEQFF	TGTGCCAGCAGTGACCCGGGACTAGGAGTAGATGAGCAGTTCTTC
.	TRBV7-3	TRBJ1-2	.	CASSLIGGYGYTF	TGTGCCAGCAGCTTAATAGGGGGCTATGGCTACACCTTC
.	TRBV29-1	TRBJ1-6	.	CSAMTAPNSPLHF	TGCAGCGCAATGACAGCGCCCAATTCACCCCTCCACTTT
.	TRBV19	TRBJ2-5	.	CASSIDLARPQETQYF	TGTGCCAGTAGTATAGATCTAGCCAGACCTCAAGAGACCCAGTACTTC
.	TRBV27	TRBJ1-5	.	CASSYTAYSNQPQHF	TGTGCCAGCAGTTATACAGCTTATAGCAATCAGCCCCAGCATTTT
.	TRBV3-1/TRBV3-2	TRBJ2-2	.	CASSQDSTNTGELFF	TGTGCCAGCAGCCAAGATTCTACCAACACCGGGGAGCTGTTTTTT
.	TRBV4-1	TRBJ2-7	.	CASSQAGTRIYEQYF	TGCGCCAGCAGTCAGGCCGGGACAAGAATCTACGAGCAGTACTTC
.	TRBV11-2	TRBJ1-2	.	CASSLEWGANYGYTF	TGTGCCAGCAGCTTAGAATGGGGAGCTAACTATGGCTACACCTTC
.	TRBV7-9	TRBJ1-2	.	CASSLKLDSYGYTF	TGTGCCAGCAGCTTAAAATTGGACAGCTATGGCTACACCTTC
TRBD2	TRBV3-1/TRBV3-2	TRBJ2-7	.	CASSQPGTSGRGNEQYF	TGTGCCAGCAGCCAACCCGGGACTAGCGGGAGGGGTAACGAGCAGTACTTC
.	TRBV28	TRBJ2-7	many	CASRHPTVYEQYF	TGTGCCAGCAGGCACCCGACAGTCTACGAGCAGTACTTC
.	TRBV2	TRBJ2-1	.	CASSGGLTYNEQFF	TGTGCCAGCAGCGGGGGACTTACCTACAATGAGCAGTTCTTC
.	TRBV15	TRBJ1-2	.	CATSRDEGLTYGYTF	TGTGCCACCAGCAGAGATGAGGGCCTTACCTATGGCTACACCTTC
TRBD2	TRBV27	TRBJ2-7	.	CASSPGTSGEQYF	TGTGCCAGCAGTCCAGGGACTAGCGGGGAGCAGTACTTC
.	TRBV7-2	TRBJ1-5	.	CASSLVSSNQPQHF	TGTGCCAGCAGCTTAGTCAGTAGCAATCAGCCCCAGCATTTT
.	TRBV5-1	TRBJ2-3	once	CASSNAPGRRLNTQYF	TGCGCCAGCAGCAATGCCCCGGGTCGAAGGCTTAATACGCAGTATTTT
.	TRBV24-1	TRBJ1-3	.	CATSLSGNTIYF	TGTGCCACCAGTCTCTCTGGAAACACCATATATTTT
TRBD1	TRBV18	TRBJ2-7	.	CASSDGTGVSYEQYF	TGTGCCAGCTCAGACGGGACAGGTGTTTCCTACGAGCAGTACTTC
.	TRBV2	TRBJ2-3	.	CASSEGRGGGNTDTQYF	TGTGCCAGCAGTGAAGGAAGGGGTGGCGGAAACACAGATACGCAGTATTTT
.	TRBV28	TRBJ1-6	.	CASSLFGPGDSPLHF	TGTGCCAGCAGTTTGTTCGGCCCAGGGGATTCACCCCTCCACTTT
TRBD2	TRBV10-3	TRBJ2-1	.	CAIGGLDGNEQFF	TGTGCCATCGGCGGACTAGATGGCAATGAGCAGTTCTTC
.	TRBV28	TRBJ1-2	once	CASRSGGDKGYTF	TGTGCCAGCAGGAGTGGGGGGGACAAGGGCTACACCTTC
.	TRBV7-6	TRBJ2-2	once	CASSLGRTGELFF	TGTGCCAGCAGCTTAGGGAGAACCGGGGAGCTGTTTTTT
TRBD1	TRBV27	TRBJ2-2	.	CASSWGTGANTGELFF	TGTGCCAGCAGTTGGGGGACAGGGGCGAACACCGGGGAGCTGTTTTTT
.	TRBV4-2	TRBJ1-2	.	CASSQEKARRDLGYTF	TGTGCCAGCAGCCAAGAGAAAGCCAGGAGGGACTTAGGCTACACCTTC
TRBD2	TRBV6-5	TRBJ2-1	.	CAVRTSGGNNEQFF	TGTGCCGTACGGACTAGCGGGGGAAACAATGAGCAGTTCTTC
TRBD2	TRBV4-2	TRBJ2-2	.	CASSQGLAGGQTNTGELFF	TGTGCCAGCAGCCAAGGACTAGCGGGGGGCCAAACGAACACCGGGGAGCTGTTTTTT
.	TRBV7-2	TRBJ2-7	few	CASSSVRGYEQYF	TGTGCCAGCAGCTCCGTCCGGGGCTACGAGCAGTACTTC
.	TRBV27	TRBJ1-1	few	CASSLGQGYTEAFF	TGTGCCAGCAGTTTAGGGCAGGGTTACACTGAAGCTTTCTTT